This T cell receptor (beta chain) was documented in a study of T cells in Graves' hyperthyroidism and ophthalmopathy. General study points: The model's output predicted ophthalmopathy at a median of roughly 6 months prior to onset.

There are many counts of this clonotype. The target antigen is unknown. TCR beta CDR3 region amplification was performed from RNA transcripts. A first-round RT-PCR of the TCR CDR3 used the HTBI primer set. TCRdb ran MiXCR on the multiplex PCR reads and lists one entry per CDR3 protein. The sample lists 640,000 or so distinct CDR3 sequences, approximately 15% occurring once. The V gene's germline CDR1 is GTSNPN and CDR2 SVGIG (reference sequence). V gave up 3 bases and J gave up 6 bases, with 12 bases separating them. CDR3 size: 13 residues. The chain recombines TRBV30 with TRBJ1-5; tentative D call: TRBD1 (5 bases). The TCR originated in a woman younger than 35 with Graves' ophthalmopathy. Sequenced material: blood. The CDR3 coding sequence is TGTGCCTGGAGAAGGGTAGGGACTCAGCCCCAGCATTTT. Its translation is CAWRRVGTQPQHF.